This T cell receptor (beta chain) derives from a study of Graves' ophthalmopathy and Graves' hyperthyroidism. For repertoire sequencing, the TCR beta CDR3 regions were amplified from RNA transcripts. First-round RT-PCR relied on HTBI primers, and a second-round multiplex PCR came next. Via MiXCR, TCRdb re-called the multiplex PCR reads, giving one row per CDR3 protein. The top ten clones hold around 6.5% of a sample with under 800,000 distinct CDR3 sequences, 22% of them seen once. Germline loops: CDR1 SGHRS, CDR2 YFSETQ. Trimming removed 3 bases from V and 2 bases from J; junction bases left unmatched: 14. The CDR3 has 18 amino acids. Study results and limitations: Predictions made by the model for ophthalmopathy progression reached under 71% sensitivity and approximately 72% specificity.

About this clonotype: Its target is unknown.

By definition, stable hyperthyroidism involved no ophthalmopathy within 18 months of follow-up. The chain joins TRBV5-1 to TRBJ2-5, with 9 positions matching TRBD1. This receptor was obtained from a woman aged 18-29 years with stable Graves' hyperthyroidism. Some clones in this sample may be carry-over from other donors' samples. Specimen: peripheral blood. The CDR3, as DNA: TGCGCCAGCAGCTGGAGGCCCAGGACAGGGGATTCACAAGAGACCCAGTACTTC. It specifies CASSWRPRTGDSQETQYF.